The rows below give T cell receptor beta chains drawn from one sample of a study of cytomegalovirus exposure and HLA in healthy donors. The repertoire was sequenced with immunoSEQ multiplex PCR; TCRdb's copy has only in-frame clones and lacks some. The table includes approximately 97,000 clones, around four fifths detected once. Sequencing used PBMCs. The receptors originated from a man aged 40-55 years in good health and CMV-seronegative. CDR3s include the opening cysteine and the closing phenylalanine or tryptophan. The D gene is left open where the match is weak. Size is omitted from some rows. Given values are once, few, many or a class for expanded clones.

V	size	length	D	J	DNA	CDR3
TRBV6-6	.	11	.	TRBJ1-3	TGTGCCAGCAGCTATGGAAACACCATATATTTT	CASSYGNTIYF
TRBV5-1	.	16	TRBD1	TRBJ1-1	TGCGCCAGCAGCGATCCGGGACAGGGGGCGATTACTGAAGCTTTCTTT	CASSDPGQGAITEAFF
TRBV4-1	.	16	.	TRBJ1-1	TGCGCCAGCAGCCCCGATCAGTTCAGGGTGAACACTGAAGCTTTCTTT	CASSPDQFRVNTEAFF
TRBV30	.	13	.	TRBJ1-2	TGTGCCTGGAGAGAGAGCTATAACTATGGCTACACCTTC	CAWRESYNYGYTF
TRBV7-8	.	16	TRBD1	TRBJ1-5	TGTGCCAGCAGCCGGCAGGGACAGAATAGCAATCAGCCCCAGCATTTT	CASSRQGQNSNQPQHF
TRBV4-1	once	14	TRBD2	TRBJ2-7	TGCGCCAGCAGCCTGCGGGAGCGGGGAGGCGAGCAGTACTTC	CASSLRERGGEQYF
TRBV5-6	once	12	.	TRBJ2-1	TGTGCCAGCAGGGGACTCCCGCATGAGCAGTTCTTC	CASRGLPHEQFF
TRBV11-2	.	15	.	TRBJ1-1	TGTGCCAGCAGCTTAGATAGGTCGGGGTTCACTGAAGCTTTCTTT	CASSLDRSGFTEAFF
TRBV2	.	18	.	TRBJ1-2	TGTGCCAGCAGTGAAGCACCTTCGGGGGGTCGAACCTTCATTGGCTACACCTTC	CASSEAPSGGRTFIGYTF
TRBV6-1	few	13	.	TRBJ1-3	TGTGCCAGCAGCCCCTGGCCGGGAAACACCATATATTTT	CASSPWPGNTIYF
TRBV14	once	15	.	TRBJ1-2	TGTGCCGGCAGCCAAGATTGGGCAACCAGGGATGGCTACACCTTC	CAGSQDWATRDGYTF
TRBV11-2	.	14	.	TRBJ1-2	TGTGCCAGCAGCGCAGGGTGGTTGACCTATGGCTACACCTTC	CASSAGWLTYGYTF
TRBV25-1	.	14	.	TRBJ1-1	TGTGCCAGCAGTCTAATCGCAGAGCGGACTGAAGCTTTCTTT	CASSLIAERTEAFF
TRBV7-6	.	12	.	TRBJ2-7	TGTGCCAGCAGCTTAGCGGGCCACGAGCAGTACTTC	CASSLAGHEQYF
TRBV7-2	.	13	TRBD1	TRBJ1-2	TGTGCCAGCAGCGCAGACAGGGGGCTAGGCTACACCTTC	CASSADRGLGYTF
TRBV5-1	.	15	.	TRBJ1-3	TGCGCCAGCAGCCGTCAGGGCACAACTGGAAACACCATATATTTT	CASSRQGTTGNTIYF
TRBV11-2	.	15	TRBD1	TRBJ1-2	TGTGCCAGCAGCCCCAGACAGGGGGCTGACTATGGCTACACCTTC	CASSPRQGADYGYTF